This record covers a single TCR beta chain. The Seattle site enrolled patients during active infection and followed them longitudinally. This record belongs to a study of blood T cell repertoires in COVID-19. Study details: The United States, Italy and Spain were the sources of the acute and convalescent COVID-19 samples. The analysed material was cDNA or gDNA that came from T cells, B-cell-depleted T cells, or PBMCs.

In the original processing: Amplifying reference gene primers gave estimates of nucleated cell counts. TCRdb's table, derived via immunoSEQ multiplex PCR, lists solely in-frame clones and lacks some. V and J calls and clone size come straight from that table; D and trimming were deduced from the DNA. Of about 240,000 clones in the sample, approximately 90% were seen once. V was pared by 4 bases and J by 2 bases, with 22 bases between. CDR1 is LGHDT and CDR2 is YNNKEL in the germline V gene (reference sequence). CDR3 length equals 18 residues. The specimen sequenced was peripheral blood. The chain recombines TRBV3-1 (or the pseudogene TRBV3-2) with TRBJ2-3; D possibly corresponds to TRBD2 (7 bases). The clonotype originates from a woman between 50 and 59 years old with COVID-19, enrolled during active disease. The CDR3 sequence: CASSRGRGQVFHTDTQYF. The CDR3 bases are TGTGCCAGCAGCCGGGGGCGGGGGCAAGTTTTTCACACAGATACGCAGTATTTT.